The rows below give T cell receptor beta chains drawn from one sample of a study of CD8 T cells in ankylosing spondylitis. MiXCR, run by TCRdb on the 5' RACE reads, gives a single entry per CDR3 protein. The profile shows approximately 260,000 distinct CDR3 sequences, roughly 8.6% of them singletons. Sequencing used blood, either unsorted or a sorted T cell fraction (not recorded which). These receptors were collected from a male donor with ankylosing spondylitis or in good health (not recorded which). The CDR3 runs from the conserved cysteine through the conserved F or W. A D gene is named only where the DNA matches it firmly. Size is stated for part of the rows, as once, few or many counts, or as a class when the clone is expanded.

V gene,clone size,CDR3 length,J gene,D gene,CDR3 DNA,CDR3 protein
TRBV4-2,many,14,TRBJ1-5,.,TGTGCCAGCAGCGGGGCGGATAGCAATCAGCCCCAGCATTTT,CASSGADSNQPQHF
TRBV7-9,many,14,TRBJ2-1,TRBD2,TGTGCCAGCAGCTCGGGACTAGCGTTCAATGAGCAGTTCTTC,CASSSGLAFNEQFF
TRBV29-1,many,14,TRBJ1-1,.,TGCAGCGTTGAGGGTCTACAGATGAACACTGAAGCTTTCTTT,CSVEGLQMNTEAFF
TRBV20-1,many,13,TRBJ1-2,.,TGCAGTGCTATCCTTAGTCTGGCGCGAGGCTACACCTTC,CSAILSLARGYTF
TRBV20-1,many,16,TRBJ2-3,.,TGCAGTGCTAGAGATAAGAAGAAACTTAGCACAGATACGCAGTATTTT,CSARDKKKLSTDTQYF
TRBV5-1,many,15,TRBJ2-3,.,TGCGCCAGCAGCTTGAAACCGGGGACCGCAGATACGCAGTATTTT,CASSLKPGTADTQYF
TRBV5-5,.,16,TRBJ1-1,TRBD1,TGTGCCAGCAGCTGGGGGACAGGGGGGTACACTACTGAAGCTTTCTTT,CASSWGTGGYTTEAFF
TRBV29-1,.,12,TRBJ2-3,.,TGCAGCGCCCGGGGCAGAACAGATACGCAGTATTTT,CSARGRTDTQYF
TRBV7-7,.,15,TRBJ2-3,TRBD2,TGTGCTAGCAGCCCCGGGGGGGGGCACGCAGATACGCAGTATTTT,CASSPGGGHADTQYF
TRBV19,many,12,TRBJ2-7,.,TGTGCCAGTAGTACCGGACGTAACGAGCAGTACTTC,CASSTGRNEQYF
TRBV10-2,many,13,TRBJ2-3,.,TGCGCCAGCAGTGAGGCGAGGGGGGATACGCAGTATTTT,CASSEARGDTQYF
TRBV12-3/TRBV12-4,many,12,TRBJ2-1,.,TGTGCCAGCAGGACAGAGGGCGATGAGCAGTTCTTC,CASRTEGDEQFF
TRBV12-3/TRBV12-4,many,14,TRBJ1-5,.,TGTGCCAGCAGTTTGAGCCGGGATGGTCAGCCCCAGCATTTT,CASSLSRDGQPQHF
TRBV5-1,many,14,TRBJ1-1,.,TGTGCCAGCAGTTTAGGGACATTGAACACTGAAGCTTTCTTT,CASSLGTLNTEAFF
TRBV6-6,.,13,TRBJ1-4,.,TGTGCCAGCAGACCTGGACAGAGTGAAAAACTGTTTTTT,CASRPGQSEKLFF
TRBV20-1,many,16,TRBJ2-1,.,TGCAGTGCTAGAGATAGCAACAGGGAGTCTTACAATGAGCAGTTCTTC,CSARDSNRESYNEQFF
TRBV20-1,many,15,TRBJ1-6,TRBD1,TGCAGTGCTAGAGAAAGCAGGACAGGGGATTCACCCCTCCACTTT,CSARESRTGDSPLHF
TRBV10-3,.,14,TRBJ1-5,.,TGTGCCATCAGTGGAGGCAGGGAGAATCAGCCCCAGCATTTT,CAISGGRENQPQHF
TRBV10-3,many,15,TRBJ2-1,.,TGTGCCATCAGTGAGTCAGGACCTCAATACAATGAGCAGTTCTTC,CAISESGPQYNEQFF
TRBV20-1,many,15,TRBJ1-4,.,TGCAGTGCTAGAGATGCGGCCCAGGCTAAGGAAAAACTGTTTTTT,CSARDAAQAKEKLFF